The 18 T cell receptor beta chains below all came from one sample that was sequenced in a study of T-cell reconstitution after alpha-beta-depleted transplantation in children. It was with unique molecular identifiers that the TCRbeta library was prepared. TCRdb processed the PCR reads anew with MiXCR; each CDR3 protein has one entry. The sample consists of 280,000 or so distinct CDR3 sequences, roughly 12% of them appearing once. Material: peripheral blood, obtained 180 days after TCRalphabeta/CD19-depleted stem cell transplant. These receptors were obtained from a male patient aged 2-9 years who had a stem cell transplant for chronic granulomatous disease, so the T cells may come from the graft donor.

This clonotype has only one observation. It may be a read error: a sequence one base away is much more abundant. The J gene is TRBJ2-3, the V gene TRBV12-3 or TRBV12-4; TRBD2 aligns across 11 bases. This CDR3 has 16 residues. The J segment lost 3 bases and the V segment lost 5 bases, leaving 7 bases of the junction unmatched. In DNA form, the CDR3 reads TGTGCCAGCAGTCCCGTGACTAGCGGGGAGACAGATACGCAGTATTTT. This translates into CASSPVTSGETDTQYF.

This clonotype was picked up many times. Here the CDR3 reads CASSRLADRTDTQYF. DNA for the CDR3: TGTGCCAGCAGTAGACTAGCGGACCGCACAGATACGCAGTATTTT. This sequence joins TRBV11-2 and TRBJ2-3; 9 bases line up with TRBD2. The CDR3 runs to 15 residues. Germline loops: CDR1 SGHAT, CDR2 FQNNGV. V dropped 6 bases and J dropped 1; count of bases not matched to a gene: 5.

The sample holds many counts of this clonotype. The chain recombines TRBV5-1 with TRBJ2-6; possible D gene TRBD2, 6 bases. The CDR3 is 15 residues long. From germline, CDR1 is SGHRS and CDR2 YFSETQ. V shed 4 bases and J shed 2 bases, with 10 bases lying between them. This CDR3 is CASSPGGTGANVLTF. CDR3 bases: TGCGCCAGCAGCCCCGGGGGTACTGGGGCCAACGTCCTGACTTTC.

The chain couples TRBV12-3 or TRBV12-4 to TRBJ2-7; 10 bases align to TRBD2. This CDR3 comprises 15 residues. V dropped 5 bases and J dropped 6; count of bases not matched to a gene: 10. The CDR3 is CASSPVAGGPSEQYF. DNA of the CDR3: TGTGCCAGCAGTCCTGTAGCGGGAGGACCCTCCGAGCAGTACTTC.

This clonotype was counted ten times or more. V gene TRBV28 combines with J gene TRBJ2-1, with a tentative D call TRBD1 (6 bases). V dropped 2 bases and J dropped 0 bases, with 17 bases sitting between them. The germline CDR1 and CDR2 sequences are MDHEN and SYDVKM. CDR3 length: 18 residues. The CDR3 sequence is CASSLGYRARSSYNEQFF. In DNA, the CDR3 is TGTGCCAGCAGTTTAGGGTACAGGGCCCGAAGCTCCTACAATGAGCAGTTCTTC.

CDR3 bases: TGTGCCAGCAGTACCTTACAGGGGGAGTATTTT. Its protein is CASSTLQGEYF. The chain recombines TRBV2 with TRBJ2-3, with 8 bases identical to TRBD1. In germline, CDR1 is SNHLY, CDR2 FYNNEI. The CDR3 has 11 amino acids. The trim removed 5 bases at V and 13 bases at J, leaving 5 bases unmatched.

In this sample, this clonotype turned up many times. The rearrangement links TRBV10-1 to TRBJ2-1; D uncertain. This CDR3 region has 13 residues. V lost 3 bases and J 7 bases, leaving 10 bases between the germline ends. Germline V gene lookup returns CDR1 WNHNN and CDR2 SYGVQD (reference sequence). CDR3 bases: TGCGCCAGCAGTGATGAGCGCGGTAATGAGCAGTTCTTC. This encodes CASSDERGNEQFF.

A few counts support this clonotype. The chain carries TRBV12-3 or TRBV12-4 and TRBJ2-3; TRBD1 agrees at 10 bases. The CDR3 extends over 15 amino acids. V lost 6 bases, J lost 5 bases, and 8 bases stayed unmatched. CDR3 sequence reads: CASSTWTGGLDTQYF. CDR3 nucleotide sequence: TGTGCCAGCAGCACCTGGACAGGGGGTTTAGATACGCAGTATTTT.

This clonotype has ten or more counts. This chain uses TRBV20-1 with TRBJ2-2; D is undetermined. The CDR3 consists of 14 residues. Germline V lookup: CDR1 DFQATT, CDR2 SNEGSKA (reference sequence). Trimming cost V 5 bases and J 8 bases, with 18 bases left between them. The CDR3 loop is CSARPFLEFGELFF. CDR3 nucleotide sequence: TGCAGTGCTCGCCCCTTTTTGGAGTTTGGGGAGCTGTTTTTT.

This clonotype has at least ten counts. This chain's CDR3 is CASSERQLMNTGELFF. The CDR3 bases are TGTGCCAGCAGCGAGAGACAGCTGATGAACACCGGGGAGCTGTTTTTT. The chain links TRBV7-2 to TRBJ2-2; maybe TRBD1 (5 bases). This CDR3 has 16 amino acids. V was pared by 5 bases and J by 1 base, with 14 bases between. Germline V gene sequence: CDR1 SGHTA, CDR2 FQGNSA.

This clonotype was detected ten times or more. V is TRBV7-9 and J is TRBJ2-4; TRBD2 might be the D (6 bases). CDR3 size: 15 residues. Germline loops: CDR1 SEHNR, CDR2 FQNEAQ (reference sequence). V was pared by 5 bases and J by 4 bases, with 15 bases between. CDR3 bases: TGTGCCAGCAGCCCCCCCGGGGGACTTAAAAACATTCAGTACTTC. It translates to CASSPPGGLKNIQYF.

This clonotype occurred many times. The rearrangement uses TRBV6-1 and TRBJ2-1; D uncertain. Germline CDR1 is MNHNS and CDR2 is SASEGT. CDR3 length equals 15 residues. The germline V and J ends were trimmed by 6 bases and 6 bases, with 18 bases remaining between them. The CDR3 coding sequence is TGTGCCAGCAGCATGGACCATCCAGCAATCAATGAGCAGTTCTTC. Its protein is CASSMDHPAINEQFF.

This clonotype was detected many times. The V gene is TRBV11-2, the J gene TRBJ1-1; no firm D call. Per the germline V gene, CDR1 is SGHAT and CDR2 is FQNNGV. There are 15 residues in the CDR3. Trimming shortened V by 3 bases and J by 1 base, and 12 bases separated the two germline ends. The CDR3 is CASSFEGAANTEAFF. CDR3 in DNA: TGTGCCAGCAGCTTTGAAGGAGCTGCGAACACTGAAGCTTTCTTT.

This clonotype was seen a handful of times. The rearrangement links TRBV3-1 to TRBJ2-2; TRBD1 aligns across 8 bases. With 3 bases clipped from V and 7 bases from J, the junction kept 10 bases outside the gene matches. CDR1 LGHDT and CDR2 YNNKEL come from the germline V gene (reference sequence). The CDR3 extends over 16 amino acids. The CDR3 is CASSQDRDRPDGELFF. In DNA, the CDR3 is TGTGCCAGCAGCCAGGACAGGGATCGACCTGACGGGGAGCTGTTTTTT.

The DNA for the CDR3 is TGTGCCAGCAGTCCCCCCCGGCTTGATGGCTACACCTTC. It encodes CASSPPRLDGYTF. J is TRBJ1-2 and V is TRBV28; D gene uncertain. The CDR3 is 13 amino acids. Germline V gives CDR1 MDHEN, CDR2 SYDVKM. The V gene lost 5 bases and the J gene lost 6 bases, with 13 bases spanning the gap.

At least ten counts were recorded for this clonotype. The rearrangement links TRBV12-3 or TRBV12-4 to TRBJ1-6; the D is unclear. The V and J ends lost 3 bases and 4 bases respectively, with 7 bases between them. The CDR3 extends over 14 amino acids. This chain's CDR3 is CASSFEGYNSPLHF. The CDR3 region has the DNA TGTGCCAGCAGTTTTGAGGGTTATAATTCACCCCTCCACTTT.

The CDR3 loop is CASTPALSYEQYF. CDR3 DNA sequence: TGTGCCAGCACCCCCGCACTCTCCTACGAGCAGTACTTC. The chain carries TRBV7-2 and TRBJ2-7; unclear D gene. The V and J ends lost 7 bases and 0 bases respectively, with 10 bases between them. This CDR3 contains 13 residues. CDR1 is SGHTA and CDR2 is FQGNSA in the germline V gene.

The gene calls are TRBV18 and TRBJ1-4; no definite D call. V was clipped by 2 bases and J by 7 bases, with 11 bases between them. The CDR3 length is 14 residues. CDR1 KGHSH and CDR2 LQKENI come from the germline V gene. DNA for the CDR3: TGTGCCAGCTCACCAAGCGGGGTTGTTGAAAAACTGTTTTTT. It translates to CASSPSGVVEKLFF.